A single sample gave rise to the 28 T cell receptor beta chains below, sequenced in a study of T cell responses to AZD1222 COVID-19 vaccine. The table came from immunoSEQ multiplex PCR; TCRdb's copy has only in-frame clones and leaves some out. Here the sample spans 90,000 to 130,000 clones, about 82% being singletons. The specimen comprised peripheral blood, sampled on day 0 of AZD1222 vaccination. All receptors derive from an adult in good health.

The CDR3 nucleotides read TGTGCCAGCAGCCAAGTCCCGGGACACCTCTCTGGAAACACCATATATTTT. This gives the protein CASSQVPGHLSGNTIYF. V gene TRBV3-1 (or the pseudogene TRBV3-2) combines with J gene TRBJ1-3; TRBD1 might be the D (6 bases). CDR1 LGHDT and CDR2 YNNKEL come from the germline V gene (reference sequence). The V gene lost 1 base and the J gene lost 0 bases, with 13 bases spanning the gap. This CDR3 is 17 amino acids long.

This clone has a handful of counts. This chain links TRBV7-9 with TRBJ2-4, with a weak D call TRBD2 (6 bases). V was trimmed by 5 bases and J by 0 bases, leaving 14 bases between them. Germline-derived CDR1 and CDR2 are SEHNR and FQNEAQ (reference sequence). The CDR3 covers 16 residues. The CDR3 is CASSAGTYVAKNIQYF. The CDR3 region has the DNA TGTGCCAGCAGCGCCGGGACTTATGTAGCCAAAAACATTCAGTACTTC.

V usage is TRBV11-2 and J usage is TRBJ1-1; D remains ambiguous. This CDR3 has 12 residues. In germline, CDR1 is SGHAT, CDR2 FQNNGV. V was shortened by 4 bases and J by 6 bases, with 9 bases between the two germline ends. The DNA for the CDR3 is TGTGCCAGCAGCTCCAGAGCCCCTGAAGCTTTCTTT. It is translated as CASSSRAPEAFF.

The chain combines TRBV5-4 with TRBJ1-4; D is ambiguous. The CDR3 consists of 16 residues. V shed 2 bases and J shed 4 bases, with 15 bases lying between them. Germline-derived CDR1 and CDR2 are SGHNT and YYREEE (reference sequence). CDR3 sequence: CASSFGRGISNEKLFF. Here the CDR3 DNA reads TGTGCCAGCAGCTTCGGACGGGGAATAAGTAATGAAAAACTGTTTTTT.

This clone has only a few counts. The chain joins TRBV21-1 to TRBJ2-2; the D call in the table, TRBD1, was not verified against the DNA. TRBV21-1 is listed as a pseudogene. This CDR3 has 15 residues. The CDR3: CASSTDRGSTGELFF. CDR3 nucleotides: TGTGCCAGCAGCACGGACAGGGGAAGCACCGGGGAGCTGTTTTTT.

CDR3 sequence reads: CASSLGGTGNTIYF. For the CDR3, the DNA is TGTGCCAGCAGTTTAGGAGGGACTGGAAACACCATATATTTT. The gene calls are TRBV28 and TRBJ1-3; D is unresolved. CDR1 and CDR2 from the germline V gene are MDHEN and SYDVKM. Trimming cost V 2 bases and J 2 bases, with 7 bases left between them. The CDR3 extends over 14 amino acids.

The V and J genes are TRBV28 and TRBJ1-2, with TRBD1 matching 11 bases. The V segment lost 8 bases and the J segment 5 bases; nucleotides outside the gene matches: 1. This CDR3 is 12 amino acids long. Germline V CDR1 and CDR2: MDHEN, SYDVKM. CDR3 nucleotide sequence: TGTGCCAGCCGGGACAGGGGGTATGGCTACACCTTC. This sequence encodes CASRDRGYGYTF.

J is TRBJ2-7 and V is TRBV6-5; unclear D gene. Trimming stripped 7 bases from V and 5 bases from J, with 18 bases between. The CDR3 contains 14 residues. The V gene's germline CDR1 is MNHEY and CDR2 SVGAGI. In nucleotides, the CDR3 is TGTGCCAGCACCACGTCGGGTGGCTACGACGAGCAGTACTTC. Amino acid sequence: CASTTSGGYDEQYF.

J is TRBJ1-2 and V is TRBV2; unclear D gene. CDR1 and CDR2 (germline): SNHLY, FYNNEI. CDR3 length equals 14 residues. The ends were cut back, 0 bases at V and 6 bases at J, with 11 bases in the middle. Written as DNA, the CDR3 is TGTGCCAGCAGTGAAGCACGGGGAATCGATGGCTACACCTTC. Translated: CASSEARGIDGYTF.

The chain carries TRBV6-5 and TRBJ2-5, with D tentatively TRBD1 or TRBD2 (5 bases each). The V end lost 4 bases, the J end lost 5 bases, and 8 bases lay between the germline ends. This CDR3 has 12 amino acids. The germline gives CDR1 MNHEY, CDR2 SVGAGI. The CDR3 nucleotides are TGTGCCAGCAGTTTCTGGGGGGAGACCCAGTACTTC. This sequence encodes CASSFWGETQYF.

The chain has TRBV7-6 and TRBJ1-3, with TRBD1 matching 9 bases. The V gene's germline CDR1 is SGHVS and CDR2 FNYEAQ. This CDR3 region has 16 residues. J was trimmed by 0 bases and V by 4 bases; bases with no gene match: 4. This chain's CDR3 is CASSSGQGGSGNTIYF. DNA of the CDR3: TGTGCCAGCAGCTCGGGACAGGGAGGCTCTGGAAACACCATATATTTT.

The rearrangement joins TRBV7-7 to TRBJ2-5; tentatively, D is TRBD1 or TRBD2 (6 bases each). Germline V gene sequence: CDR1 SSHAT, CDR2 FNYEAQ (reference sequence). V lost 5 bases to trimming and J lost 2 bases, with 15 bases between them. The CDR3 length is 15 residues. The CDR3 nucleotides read TGTGCCAGCAGCCACAACGGGGGCGGTCAAGAGACCCAGTACTTC. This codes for CASSHNGGGQETQYF.

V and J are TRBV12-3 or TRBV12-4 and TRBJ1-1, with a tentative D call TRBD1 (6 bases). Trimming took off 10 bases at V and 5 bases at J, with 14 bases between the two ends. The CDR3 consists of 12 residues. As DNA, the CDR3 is TGTGCCACCCAAGGGGGGGGGACTGAAGCTTTCTTT. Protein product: CATQGGGTEAFF.

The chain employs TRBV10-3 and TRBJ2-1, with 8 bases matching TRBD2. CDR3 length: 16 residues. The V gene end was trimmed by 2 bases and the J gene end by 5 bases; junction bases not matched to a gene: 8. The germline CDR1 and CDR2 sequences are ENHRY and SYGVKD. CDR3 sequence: CAISEPAGTRDNEQFF. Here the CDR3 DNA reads TGTGCCATCAGTGAGCCCGCCGGGACTAGAGACAATGAGCAGTTCTTC.

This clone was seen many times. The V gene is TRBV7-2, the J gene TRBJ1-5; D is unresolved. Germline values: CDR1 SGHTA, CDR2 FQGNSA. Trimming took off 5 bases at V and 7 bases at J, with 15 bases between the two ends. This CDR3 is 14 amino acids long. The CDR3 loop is CASSGAGAWQPQHF. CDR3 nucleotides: TGTGCCAGCAGCGGTGCGGGAGCGTGGCAGCCCCAGCATTTT.

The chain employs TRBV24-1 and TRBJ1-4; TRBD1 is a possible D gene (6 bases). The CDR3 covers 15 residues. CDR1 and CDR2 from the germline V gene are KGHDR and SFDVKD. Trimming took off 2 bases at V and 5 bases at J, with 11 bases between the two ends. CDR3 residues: CATSDSGGRNEKLFF. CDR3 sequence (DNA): TGTGCCACCAGTGATTCGGGGGGGCGGAATGAAAAACTGTTTTTT.

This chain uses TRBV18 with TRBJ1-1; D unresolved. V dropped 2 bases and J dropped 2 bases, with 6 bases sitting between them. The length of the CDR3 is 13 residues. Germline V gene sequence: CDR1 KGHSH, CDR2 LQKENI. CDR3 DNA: TGTGCCAGCTCACCAGGCAGAAACACTGAAGCTTTCTTT. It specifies CASSPGRNTEAFF.

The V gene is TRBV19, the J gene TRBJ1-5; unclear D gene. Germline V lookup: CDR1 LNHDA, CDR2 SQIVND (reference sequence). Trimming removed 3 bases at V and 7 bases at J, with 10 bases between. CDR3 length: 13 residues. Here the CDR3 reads CASSMVPGQPQHF. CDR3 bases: TGTGCCAGTAGTATGGTGCCAGGCCAGCCCCAGCATTTT. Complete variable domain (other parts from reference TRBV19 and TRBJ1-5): DGGITQSPKYLFRKEGQNVTLSCEQNLNHDAMYWYRQDPGQGLRLIYYSQIVNDFQKGDIAEGYSVSREKKESFPLTVTSAQKNPTAFYLCASSMVPGQPQHFGDGTRLSIL.

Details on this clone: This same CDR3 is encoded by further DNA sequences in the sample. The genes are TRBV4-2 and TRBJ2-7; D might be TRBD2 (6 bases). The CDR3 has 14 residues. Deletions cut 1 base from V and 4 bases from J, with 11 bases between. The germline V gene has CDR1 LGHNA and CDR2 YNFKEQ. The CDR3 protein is CASSQGTGRYEQYF. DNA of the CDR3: TGTGCCAGCAGCCAAGGTACGGGGAGGTACGAGCAGTACTTC.

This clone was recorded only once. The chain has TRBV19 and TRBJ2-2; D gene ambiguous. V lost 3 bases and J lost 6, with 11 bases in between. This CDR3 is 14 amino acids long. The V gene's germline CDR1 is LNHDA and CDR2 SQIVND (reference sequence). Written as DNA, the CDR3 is TGTGCCAGTAGTATCGCTCTAGTTGCCGGGGAGCTGTTTTTT. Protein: CASSIALVAGELFF.

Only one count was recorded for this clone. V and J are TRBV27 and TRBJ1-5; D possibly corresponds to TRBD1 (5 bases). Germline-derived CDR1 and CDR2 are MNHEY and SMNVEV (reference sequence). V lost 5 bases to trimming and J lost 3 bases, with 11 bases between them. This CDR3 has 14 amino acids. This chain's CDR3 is CASSNDRTNQPQHF. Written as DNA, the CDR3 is TGTGCCAGCAGTAACGACAGAACCAATCAGCCCCAGCATTTT.

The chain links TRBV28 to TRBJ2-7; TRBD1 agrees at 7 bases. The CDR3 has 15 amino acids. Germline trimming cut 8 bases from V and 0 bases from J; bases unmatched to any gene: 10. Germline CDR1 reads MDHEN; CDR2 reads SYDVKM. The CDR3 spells CASRQPPGGSYEQYF. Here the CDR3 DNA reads TGTGCCAGCCGTCAACCCCCAGGGGGCTCCTACGAGCAGTACTTC. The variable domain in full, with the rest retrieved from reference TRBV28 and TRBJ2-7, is DVKVTQSSRYLVKRTGEKVFLECVQDMDHENMFWYRQDPGLGLRLIYFSYDVKMKEKGDIPEGYSVSREKKERFSLILESASTNQTSMYLCASRQPPGGSYEQYFGPGTRLTVT.

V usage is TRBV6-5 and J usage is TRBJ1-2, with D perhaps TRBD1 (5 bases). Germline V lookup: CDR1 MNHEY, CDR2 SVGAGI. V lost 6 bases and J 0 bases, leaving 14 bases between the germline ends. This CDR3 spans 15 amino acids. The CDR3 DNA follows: TGTGCCAGCAGAGTAGGGGCAGACGCTAACTATGGCTACACCTTC. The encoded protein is CASRVGADANYGYTF.

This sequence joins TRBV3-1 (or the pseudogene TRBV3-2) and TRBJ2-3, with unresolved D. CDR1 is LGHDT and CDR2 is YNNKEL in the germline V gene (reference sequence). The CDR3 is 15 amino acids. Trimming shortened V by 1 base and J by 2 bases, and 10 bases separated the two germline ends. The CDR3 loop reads CASSQGSKSTDTQYF. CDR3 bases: TGTGCCAGCAGCCAAGGTTCAAAATCCACAGATACGCAGTATTTT.

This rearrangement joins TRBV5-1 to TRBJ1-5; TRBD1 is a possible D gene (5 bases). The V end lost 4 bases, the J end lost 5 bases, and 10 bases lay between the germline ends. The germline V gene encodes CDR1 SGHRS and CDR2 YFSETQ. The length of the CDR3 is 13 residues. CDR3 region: CASSQGSDQPQHF. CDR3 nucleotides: TGCGCCAGCAGCCAGGGTTCCGATCAGCCCCAGCATTTT. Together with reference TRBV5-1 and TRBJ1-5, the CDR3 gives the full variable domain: KAGVTQTPRYLIKTRGQQVTLSCSPISGHRSVSWYQQTPGQGLQFLFEYFSETQRNKGNFPGRFSGRQFSNSRSEMNVSTLELGDSALYLCASSQGSDQPQHFGDGTRLSIL.

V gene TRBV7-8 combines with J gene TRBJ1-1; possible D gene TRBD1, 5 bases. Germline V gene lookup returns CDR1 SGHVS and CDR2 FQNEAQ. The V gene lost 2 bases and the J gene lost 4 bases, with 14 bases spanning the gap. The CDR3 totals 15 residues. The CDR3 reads CASSLMSGSGTEAFF. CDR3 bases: TGTGCCAGCAGCTTAATGTCAGGGAGTGGCACTGAAGCTTTCTTT. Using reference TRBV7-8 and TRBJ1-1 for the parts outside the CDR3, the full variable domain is GAGVSQSPRYKVAKRGQDVALRCDPISGHVSLFWYQQALGQGPEFLTYFQNEAQLDKSGLPSDRFFAERPEGSVSTLKIQRTQQEDSAVYLCASSLMSGSGTEAFFGQGTRLTVV.

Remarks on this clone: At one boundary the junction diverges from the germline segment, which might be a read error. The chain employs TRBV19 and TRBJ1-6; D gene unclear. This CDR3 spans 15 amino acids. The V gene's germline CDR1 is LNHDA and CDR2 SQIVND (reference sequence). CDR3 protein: CASTGSVSYNSPLHF. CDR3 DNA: TGTGCAAGTACGGGGTCTGTTTCCTATAATTCACCCCTCCACTTT.

CDR3 sequence: CASSSSNGGNTIYF. In DNA form, the CDR3 reads TGTGCCAGCAGCTCCTCCAATGGGGGAAACACCATATATTTT. V gene TRBV7-2 combines with J gene TRBJ1-3; D call uncertain. This CDR3 is built from 14 residues. V shed 4 bases and J shed 4 bases, with 11 bases lying between them. The germline V gene encodes CDR1 SGHTA and CDR2 FQGNSA.